The sequence of this T cell receptor (beta chain) was determined in a study of T cells in Graves' hyperthyroidism and ophthalmopathy. A note on this clonotype: Antigen specificity is unknown.

RNA transcripts yielded amplified TCR beta CDR3 regions. A first-round RT-PCR of the TCR CDR3 used the HTBI primer set. TCRdb itself ran the multiplex PCR reads through MiXCR, one entry per CDR3 protein. The sample carries 450,000 to 700,000 distinct CDR3 sequences, 35% to 55% recorded once. The CDR3 totals 11 residues. Trimming pared 7 bases from V and 5 bases from J, leaving 11 bases between. In germline, CDR1 is SQVTM, CDR2 ANQGSEA. The study's findings and limits: Among thyroid clonotypes expanded above 0.001, most also appeared in blood.

This TCR was recovered from an adult woman with Graves' disease, either hyperthyroidism or ophthalmopathy (not recorded which). The sample taken for sequencing was peripheral blood or thyroid tissue (not recorded which). The chain is built from TRBV29-1 and TRBJ1-1, with D tentatively TRBD1 (5 bases). DNA of the CDR3: TGCAGCGCAGGGTCATGGACTGAAGCTTTCTTT. Protein: CSAGSWTEAFF.